These 24 T cell receptor beta chains share one sample of origin, sequenced in a study of blood T cell repertoires in COVID-19. The table came from immunoSEQ multiplex PCR; TCRdb's copy has only in-frame clones and leaves some out. Here the sample spans 250,000 to 350,000 clones, about 88% being singletons. The material sequenced was peripheral blood. The receptors were gathered from a woman in her sixties or seventies with acute or convalescent COVID-19.

The gene calls are TRBV21-1 and TRBJ1-6; the table's D call of TRBD1 was not tested on the DNA. TRBV21-1 is a pseudogene. This CDR3 spans 20 amino acids. CDR3 amino acids: CASSKRIGQRSVSYNSPLHF. The CDR3 nucleotides are TGTGCCAGCAGCAAAAGGATTGGACAGCGCTCCGTCTCCTATAATTCACCCCTCCACTTT.

This chain uses TRBV2 with TRBJ1-3; D ambiguous. V lost 6 bases and J lost 3, with 18 bases in between. Germline CDR1 reads SNHLY; CDR2 reads FYNNEI. The CDR3 contains 16 residues. CDR3 bases: TGTGCCAGCAGGGAAAGAGCCCTAAGTCTTGGAAACACCATATATTTT. Translating gives CASRERALSLGNTIYF.

The chain uses TRBV6-5 and TRBJ2-5; 8 bases align to TRBD2. CDR1 is MNHEY, CDR2 SVGAGI, per germline. CDR3 size: 14 residues. The ends lost 8 bases at V and 5 bases at J; junction bases unmatched: 10. CDR3 nucleotide sequence: TGTGCCAGCTTCCGGGGGGGCGTAGAGGAGACCCAGTACTTC. This sequence encodes CASFRGGVEETQYF.

The chain employs TRBV4-2 and TRBJ2-7, with 8 positions matching TRBD2. This CDR3 contains 14 residues. J gave up 3 bases and V 0 bases, and 1 base lay outside the gene matches. From germline, CDR1 is LGHNA and CDR2 YNFKEQ. The CDR3 spells CASSQDGRDYEQYF. CDR3 nucleotide sequence: TGTGCCAGCAGCCAAGACGGGAGGGACTACGAGCAGTACTTC.

The chain employs TRBV10-3 and TRBJ2-2; D may be TRBD2 (5 bases). The CDR3 is made up of 13 amino acids. CDR1 and CDR2 (germline): ENHRY, SYGVKD. V shed 5 bases and J shed 3 bases, with 7 bases lying between them. The CDR3 spells CAISRRDTGELFF. For the CDR3, the DNA is TGTGCCATCAGTCGGCGGGACACCGGGGAGCTGTTTTTT.

CDR3 in DNA: TGCGCCAGCAGCATAGAACTAGCGGTCCCTGGCGATACGCAGTATTTT. It codes for CASSIELAVPGDTQYF. The gene calls are TRBV5-1 and TRBJ2-3; TRBD2 matches at 8 bases. The CDR3 sequence is 16 residues long. The germline gives CDR1 SGHRS, CDR2 YFSETQ. Trimming at V came to 4 bases and at J to 6 bases, leaving 13 bases not matched to a gene.

The genes are TRBV27 and TRBJ1-4; D is perhaps TRBD1 (5 bases). V shed 1 base and J shed 8 bases, with 11 bases lying between them. CDR1 and CDR2 (germline): MNHEY, SMNVEV (reference sequence). CDR3 length equals 14 residues. The chain's CDR3 is CASSLWGSSEKLFF. CDR3 nucleotides: TGTGCCAGCAGTTTATGGGGCAGTTCCGAAAAACTGTTTTTT.

The chain has TRBV7-2 and TRBJ2-1; 13 nucleotides align to TRBD2. This CDR3 is 15 amino acids long. With V trimmed by 6 bases and J by 6 bases, 5 bases remained unmatched. Germline CDR1 and CDR2: SGHTA and FQGNSA. CDR3 in amino acids: CASRWTSGSTNEQFF. The CDR3 DNA reads as TGTGCCAGCAGGTGGACTAGCGGGAGTACCAATGAGCAGTTCTTC.

The DNA of the CDR3 is TGTGCCAGTAGTCCTTTGACCGGGACAGGGAGATTCTCTGGGGCCAACGTCCTGACTTTC. Translation: CASSPLTGTGRFSGANVLTF. V and J are TRBV19 and TRBJ2-6, with 9 bases fitting TRBD1. This CDR3 comprises 20 residues. CDR1 LNHDA and CDR2 SQIVND come from the germline V gene (reference sequence). With 5 bases clipped from V and 0 bases from J, the junction kept 14 bases outside the gene matches.

Only one count was recorded for this clone. The genes are TRBV5-6 and TRBJ2-1; D possibly corresponds to TRBD1 (6 bases). CDR1 and CDR2 (germline): SGHDT, YYEEEE. CDR3 length: 17 amino acids. V lost 1 base and J lost 0, with 14 bases in between. This CDR3 is CASSLLTTGTSYNEQFF. DNA for the CDR3: TGTGCCAGCAGCTTGTTAACGACAGGAACCTCCTACAATGAGCAGTTCTTC.

The CDR3 loop is CASSIASMLYTF. In DNA form, the CDR3 reads TGTGCCAGTAGTATAGCGAGCATGCTCTACACCTTC. The chain recombines TRBV19 with TRBJ1-2; unclear D gene. Germline lookup yields CDR1 LNHDA and CDR2 SQIVND (reference sequence). The germline V and J ends were trimmed by 1 base and 10 bases, with 10 bases remaining between them. This CDR3 has 12 amino acids.

The gene calls are TRBV13 and TRBJ1-6; 9 bases align to TRBD1. Per germline, CDR1 PRHDT and CDR2 FYEKMQ (reference sequence). This CDR3 comprises 15 residues. V lost 5 bases to trimming and J lost 9 bases; unmatched junction nucleotides: 8. The CDR3 protein is CASSQDRGSGSPLHF. Written as DNA, the CDR3 is TGTGCCAGCAGCCAGGACAGGGGATCGGGTTCACCCCTCCACTTT.

The chain carries TRBV6-5 and TRBJ2-3; perhaps TRBD2 as D (5 bases). CDR1 and CDR2 from the germline V gene are MNHEY and SVGAGI. This CDR3 comprises 15 residues. V shed 6 bases and J shed 4 bases, with 17 bases lying between them. The CDR3 spells CASRPRGSAADTQYF. The CDR3, as DNA: TGTGCCAGCAGACCCCGGGGTAGCGCGGCAGATACGCAGTATTTT.

In DNA, the CDR3 is TGTGCCAGCAGTGATTTAGCGGGGTCGTACCAAGAGACCCAGTACTTC. It specifies CASSDLAGSYQETQYF. The rearrangement links TRBV2 to TRBJ2-5; 8 bases are a match to TRBD2. This CDR3 contains 16 residues. CDR1 is SNHLY and CDR2 is FYNNEI in the germline V gene. V shed 3 bases, J shed 0 bases, and the junction held 6 bases outside the gene matches.

The V and J genes are TRBV29-1 and TRBJ1-4; perhaps TRBD1 as D (5 bases). Germline V gene sequence: CDR1 SQVTM, CDR2 ANQGSEA. V was shortened by 6 bases and J by 0 bases, with 11 bases between the two germline ends. The CDR3 runs 14 residues. CDR3 region: CSVLGEATNEKLFF. The CDR3 coding sequence is TGCAGCGTGCTGGGGGAGGCAACTAATGAAAAACTGTTTTTT.

The chain joins TRBV5-6 to TRBJ1-2, with D possibly matching TRBD1 (5 bases). The V end lost 1 base, the J end lost 4 bases, and 14 bases lay between the germline ends. This CDR3 spans 15 amino acids. Germline values: CDR1 SGHDT, CDR2 YYEEEE. The CDR3 coding sequence is TGTGCCAGCAGCTTGAGAGACAGAGGTTTCTATGGCTACACCTTC. Translation gives CASSLRDRGFYGYTF.

V gene TRBV2 combines with J gene TRBJ2-2; D might be TRBD1 (5 bases). The CDR3 extends over 15 amino acids. Trimming shortened V by 7 bases and J by 0 bases, and 12 bases separated the two germline ends. Germline V CDR1 and CDR2: SNHLY, FYNNEI. CDR3 bases: TGTGCCAGCAAGCTCAGGGCCGCGAACACCGGGGAGCTGTTTTTT. Its protein product is CASKLRAANTGELFF.

This sequence joins TRBV7-6 and TRBJ2-7; possible D gene TRBD1, 5 bases. Germline CDR1 SGHVS, CDR2 FNYEAQ. The CDR3 loop spans 15 amino acids. The germline V and J ends were trimmed by 0 bases and 3 bases, with 12 bases remaining between them. In nucleotides, the CDR3 is TGTGCCAGCAGCTTAGCAGGGGATCCTCGCTACGAGCAGTACTTC. Protein: CASSLAGDPRYEQYF.

The rearrangement uses TRBV6-5 and TRBJ2-1; 7 bases are shared with TRBD2. Germline CDR1 is MNHEY and CDR2 is SVGAGI. J gave up 6 bases and V 5 bases, and 10 bases lay outside the gene matches. CDR3 length equals 15 residues. For the CDR3, the DNA is TGTGCCAGCAGTCGTCCTAGCGGCAAGAGCAATGAGCAGTTCTTC. Its translation is CASSRPSGKSNEQFF.

The CDR3 DNA reads as TGTGCCAGCAGTTTACGCCTAACAACTAATGAAAAACTGTTTTTT. It encodes CASSLRLTTNEKLFF. The chain carries TRBV27 and TRBJ1-4; D gene uncertain. Per germline, CDR1 MNHEY and CDR2 SMNVEV (reference sequence). Trimming stripped 2 bases from V and 0 bases from J, with 7 bases between. This CDR3 spans 15 amino acids.

The V gene is TRBV30, the J gene TRBJ1-2, with a possible D match to TRBD1 (6 bases). Germline CDR1 is GTSNPN and CDR2 is SVGIG (reference sequence). CDR3 size: 12 residues. Trimming pared 4 bases from V and 7 bases from J, leaving 13 bases between. The CDR3 nucleotides read TGTGCCTGGAACAGGGATCAAAGTGGCTACACCTTC. It encodes CAWNRDQSGYTF.

The chain has TRBV30 and TRBJ2-3; tentative D call: TRBD2 (6 bases). The CDR3 covers 13 residues. V lost 0 bases to trimming and J lost 5 bases, with 9 bases between them. The germline V gene has CDR1 GTSNPN and CDR2 SVGIG (reference sequence). CDR3 protein: CAWSVREVDTQYF. The CDR3 DNA reads as TGTGCCTGGAGTGTAAGGGAGGTAGATACGCAGTATTTT.

V and J are TRBV4-1 and TRBJ2-2; TRBD1 aligns across 7 bases. J lost 1 base, V lost 4 bases, and 6 bases had no gene match. CDR3 length: 16 residues. The germline V gene encodes CDR1 MGHRA and CDR2 YSYEKL. CDR3 sequence (DNA): TGCGCCAGCAGCCCAGCGGCAGGGGGGAACACCGGGGAGCTGTTTTTT. As protein: CASSPAAGGNTGELFF.

The count of this clone is one. The genes are TRBV4-3 and TRBJ1-4; 7 bases line up with TRBD1. V lost 5 bases to trimming and J lost 4 bases; unmatched junction nucleotides: 7. Germline loops: CDR1 LGHNA, CDR2 YSLEER. The CDR3 is made up of 15 amino acids. DNA for the CDR3: TGCGCCAGCAGCACTGGACAGGACCATAATGAAAAACTGTTTTTT. This sequence encodes CASSTGQDHNEKLFF.